The rows below give T cell receptor beta chains drawn from one sample of a study of cytomegalovirus exposure and HLA in healthy donors. Generated by immunoSEQ multiplex PCR, the TCRdb table keeps only in-frame clones and is missing some. The sample gives about 160,000 clones, roughly 91% of which show up once; around 4.4% is in the top ten. Material: PBMCs. These receptors all stem from a man aged 18 to 35 in good health and CMV-seropositive. CDR3s include the opening cysteine and the closing phenylalanine or tryptophan. A D gene is named only where the DNA matches it firmly. Rows may omit the clone size; those that give it use once, few, many or a size class.

d_gene: NA
j_gene: TRBJ2-3
v_gene: TRBV10-3
abundance: NA
CDR3aa: CAISESRGALTDTQYF
CDR3nt: TGTGCCATCAGTGAGTCTCGGGGGGCCCTCACAGATACGCAGTATTTT

d_gene: NA
j_gene: TRBJ2-7
v_gene: TRBV19
abundance: NA
CDR3aa: CASSIGAGPNEQYF
CDR3nt: TGTGCCAGTAGTATAGGGGCAGGCCCCAACGAGCAGTACTTC

d_gene: TRBD1
j_gene: TRBJ2-1
v_gene: TRBV4-1
abundance: NA
CDR3aa: CASSPRGTGGTYNEQFF
CDR3nt: TGCGCCAGCAGCCCGCGAGGGACAGGGGGTACCTACAATGAGCAGTTCTTC

d_gene: TRBD1
j_gene: TRBJ1-1
v_gene: TRBV18
abundance: NA
CDR3aa: CASSPDREAFF
CDR3nt: TGTGCCAGCTCCCCGGACAGGGAAGCTTTCTTT

d_gene: TRBD1
j_gene: TRBJ2-7
v_gene: TRBV7-8
abundance: NA
CDR3aa: CASSLNRGYEQYF
CDR3nt: TGTGCCAGCAGCTTGAACAGGGGCTACGAGCAGTACTTC

d_gene: TRBD2
j_gene: TRBJ2-1
v_gene: TRBV25-1
abundance: NA
CDR3aa: CASSDLSTSGRNEQFF
CDR3nt: TGTGCCAGCAGTGACCTATCGACTAGCGGGAGGAATGAGCAGTTCTTC

d_gene: NA
j_gene: TRBJ2-2
v_gene: TRBV9
abundance: NA
CDR3aa: CASNRANTGELFF
CDR3nt: TGTGCCAGCAATCGGGCGAACACCGGGGAGCTGTTTTTT

d_gene: TRBD1
j_gene: TRBJ2-1
v_gene: TRBV4-1
abundance: NA
CDR3aa: CASSQGKTGLFNEQFF
CDR3nt: TGCGCCAGCAGCCAAGGAAAGACAGGGCTTTTCAATGAGCAGTTCTTC

d_gene: NA
j_gene: TRBJ1-2
v_gene: TRBV5-4
abundance: NA
CDR3aa: CASSLQGSIPMQGYTF
CDR3nt: TGTGCCAGCAGCTTACAGGGATCTATCCCTATGCAGGGCTACACCTTC

d_gene: TRBD2
j_gene: TRBJ2-7
v_gene: TRBV5-1
abundance: NA
CDR3aa: CASKRSGGLLMGYEQYF
CDR3nt: TGCGCCAGCAAGAGGAGCGGGGGCTTGCTCATGGGATACGAGCAGTACTTC

d_gene: NA
j_gene: TRBJ2-6
v_gene: TRBV28
abundance: once
CDR3aa: CASKLSGANVLTF
CDR3nt: TGTGCCAGCAAACTCTCTGGGGCCAACGTCCTGACTTTC

d_gene: NA
j_gene: TRBJ2-6
v_gene: TRBV4-2
abundance: NA
CDR3aa: CASSQANSGANVLTF
CDR3nt: TGTGCCAGCAGCCAAGCAAACTCTGGGGCCAACGTCCTGACTTTC

d_gene: NA
j_gene: TRBJ2-7
v_gene: TRBV30
abundance: NA
CDR3aa: CAWSLEYEQYF
CDR3nt: TGTGCCTGGAGTTTAGAATACGAGCAGTACTTC

d_gene: NA
j_gene: TRBJ1-3
v_gene: TRBV5-1
abundance: NA
CDR3aa: CASSLPGQNTIYF
CDR3nt: TGCGCCAGCAGCTTGCCAGGGCAAAACACCATATATTTT

d_gene: TRBD1
j_gene: TRBJ2-7
v_gene: TRBV6-6
abundance: NA
CDR3aa: CASRTGTGPHEQYF
CDR3nt: TGTGCCAGTCGAACCGGGACAGGACCCCACGAGCAGTACTTC

d_gene: NA
j_gene: TRBJ1-1
v_gene: TRBV5-1
abundance: NA
CDR3aa: CASSPGGGVGTEAFF
CDR3nt: TGCGCCAGCAGCCCCGGCGGAGGGGTGGGTACTGAAGCTTTCTTT

d_gene: NA
j_gene: TRBJ2-2
v_gene: TRBV11-3
abundance: NA
CDR3aa: CASSLDLAGELFF
CDR3nt: TGTGCCAGCAGCTTAGATCTAGCCGGGGAGCTGTTTTTT

d_gene: TRBD2
j_gene: TRBJ2-3
v_gene: TRBV6-5
abundance: NA
CDR3aa: CASSVTSTTDTQYF
CDR3nt: TGTGCCAGCAGTGTGACTAGCACCACAGATACGCAGTATTTT

d_gene: TRBD1
j_gene: TRBJ1-2
v_gene: TRBV28
abundance: NA
CDR3aa: CASSVVDRGYGYTF
CDR3nt: TGTGCCAGCAGTGTAGTGGACAGGGGCTATGGCTACACCTTC

d_gene: NA
j_gene: TRBJ2-7
v_gene: TRBV19
abundance: NA
CDR3aa: CASSTLSWGESYEQYF
CDR3nt: TGTGCCAGTAGTACCCTTTCTTGGGGAGAATCCTACGAGCAGTACTTC